This is a list of T cell receptor beta chains from one sample in a study of cytomegalovirus exposure and HLA in healthy donors. The table came from immunoSEQ multiplex PCR; TCRdb's copy has only in-frame clones and leaves some out. The sample consists of around 150,000 clones, around 60% of them appearing once. The sample comprised PBMCs. The receptors originated from an older woman in good health and CMV-seropositive. The CDR3 runs from the conserved cysteine through the conserved F or W. Each record gives: J gene, V gene, clone size, D gene, CDR3 DNA, CDR3 protein. The D gene is left open where the match is weak. Size is omitted from some rows. Given values are once, few, many or a class for expanded clones.

J gene: TRBJ1-2; V gene: TRBV6-5; clone size: few; D gene: TRBD1; CDR3 DNA: TGTGCCAGCAGTTCAGGGGGCGCTGACTATGGCTACACCTTC; CDR3 protein: CASSSGGADYGYTF
J gene: TRBJ2-7; V gene: TRBV10-3; clone size: .; D gene: .; CDR3 DNA: TGTGCCATCAGTGAGTGGGGGGGCAGCTCCTACGAGCAGTACTTC; CDR3 protein: CAISEWGGSSYEQYF
J gene: TRBJ2-3; V gene: TRBV5-1; clone size: few; D gene: .; CDR3 DNA: TGCGCCAGCAGCTCACGGCGGGTGCTGGATACGCAGTATTTT; CDR3 protein: CASSSRRVLDTQYF
J gene: TRBJ2-3; V gene: TRBV6-5; clone size: few; D gene: .; CDR3 DNA: TGTGCCAGCAGTTCTGTATCTTCAGGCGCAGATACGCAGTATTTT; CDR3 protein: CASSSVSSGADTQYF
J gene: TRBJ2-7; V gene: TRBV28; clone size: .; D gene: .; CDR3 DNA: TGTGCCAGCAGTCCCCAGGGGACAACCGCCTACGAGCAGTACTTC; CDR3 protein: CASSPQGTTAYEQYF
J gene: TRBJ2-7; V gene: TRBV5-1; clone size: .; D gene: TRBD2; CDR3 DNA: TGCGCCAGCAGCTTGGGGGTAGCGGGAGGGGGCGAGCAGTACTTC; CDR3 protein: CASSLGVAGGGEQYF
J gene: TRBJ1-1; V gene: TRBV11-3; clone size: .; D gene: TRBD1; CDR3 DNA: TGTGCCAGCAGCGTTAGGGAGGACAGGGAAAGGCGGAACACTGAAGCTTTCTTT; CDR3 protein: CASSVREDRERRNTEAFF
J gene: TRBJ2-7; V gene: TRBV28; clone size: .; D gene: .; CDR3 DNA: TGTGCCAGCAGTTCCGTTTACGAGCAGTACTTC; CDR3 protein: CASSSVYEQYF
J gene: TRBJ2-1; V gene: TRBV11-2; clone size: .; D gene: TRBD2; CDR3 DNA: TGTGCCAGCAGCTTAGTTGGGACTAGCGGGAGGTACAATGAGCAGTTCTTC; CDR3 protein: CASSLVGTSGRYNEQFF
J gene: TRBJ1-3; V gene: TRBV30; clone size: .; D gene: TRBD1; CDR3 DNA: TGTGCCTGGAGTGTAGGCGGGACAGCTGGAAACACCATATATTTT; CDR3 protein: CAWSVGGTAGNTIYF
J gene: TRBJ2-7; V gene: TRBV28; clone size: once; D gene: .; CDR3 DNA: TGTGCCAGCAGTCCACTAACCGGGACGGAGGGGACCTACGAGCAGTACTTC; CDR3 protein: CASSPLTGTEGTYEQYF
J gene: TRBJ2-3; V gene: TRBV6-1; clone size: .; D gene: TRBD2; CDR3 DNA: TGTGCCAGCAGTGATAGCGGGAGCGGTAGAGATACGCAGTATTTT; CDR3 protein: CASSDSGSGRDTQYF
J gene: TRBJ2-7; V gene: TRBV4-3; clone size: .; D gene: .; CDR3 DNA: TGCGCCAGCAGCCAAGTCGCAGGCCCCTACGAGCAGTACTTC; CDR3 protein: CASSQVAGPYEQYF
J gene: TRBJ2-1; V gene: TRBV28; clone size: once; D gene: TRBD2; CDR3 DNA: TGTGCCAGCTGTATTAGCGGGAGCGCGAAGGACAATGAGCAGTTCTTC; CDR3 protein: CASCISGSAKDNEQFF
J gene: TRBJ2-7; V gene: TRBV11-1; clone size: .; D gene: TRBD2; CDR3 DNA: TGTGCCAGCAGCCTGGACACGGGGGAGGGCGAGCAGTACTTC; CDR3 protein: CASSLDTGEGEQYF
J gene: TRBJ2-3; V gene: TRBV7-6; clone size: once; D gene: .; CDR3 DNA: TGTGCCAGCAGCCCCCTCCGGGGTGGTGGCACAGATACGCAGTATTTT; CDR3 protein: CASSPLRGGGTDTQYF
J gene: TRBJ2-1; V gene: TRBV6-1; clone size: .; D gene: .; CDR3 DNA: TGTGCCAGCAGTCCGTACAATGAGCAGTTCTTC; CDR3 protein: CASSPYNEQFF
J gene: TRBJ1-1; V gene: TRBV28; clone size: .; D gene: .; CDR3 DNA: TGTGCCAGCAGCATAGGGGGGGACACTGAAGCTTTCTTT; CDR3 protein: CASSIGGDTEAFF
J gene: TRBJ1-1; V gene: TRBV25-1; clone size: .; D gene: .; CDR3 DNA: TGTGCCAGCTCAGAGAACACTGAAGCTTTCTTT; CDR3 protein: CASSENTEAFF
J gene: TRBJ2-1; V gene: TRBV28; clone size: .; D gene: TRBD2; CDR3 DNA: TGTGCCAGCAGTTTACTGGGGACTACCGAGGGTTCCTACAATGAGCAGTTCTTC; CDR3 protein: CASSLLGTTEGSYNEQFF
J gene: TRBJ2-5; V gene: TRBV30; clone size: .; D gene: .; CDR3 DNA: TGTGCCTGGAGTGCTCCTAACCTCCAAGAGACCCAGTACTTC; CDR3 protein: CAWSAPNLQETQYF
J gene: TRBJ1-2; V gene: TRBV14; clone size: .; D gene: TRBD1; CDR3 DNA: TGTGCCAGCAGCCAAGATCTCGGGACAGGCCGCCGTGGCTACACCTTC; CDR3 protein: CASSQDLGTGRRGYTF
J gene: TRBJ2-3; V gene: TRBV9; clone size: .; D gene: .; CDR3 DNA: TGTGCCAGCAGCCACGAGAGCGTAGCAGACACGCAGTATTTT; CDR3 protein: CASSHESVADTQYF
J gene: TRBJ2-3; V gene: TRBV9; clone size: .; D gene: TRBD1; CDR3 DNA: TGTGCCAGCAGCCGAGGGGGCCTGGTCACAGATACGCAGTATTTT; CDR3 protein: CASSRGGLVTDTQYF
J gene: TRBJ2-3; V gene: TRBV5-1; clone size: .; D gene: TRBD2; CDR3 DNA: TGCGCCAGCAGCTTGGAGGCGGGGGGCGCCGCAGATACGCAGTATTTT; CDR3 protein: CASSLEAGGAADTQYF
J gene: TRBJ2-3; V gene: TRBV4-3; clone size: few; D gene: .; CDR3 DNA: TGCGCCAGCAGCCAAGATCAGGGCACGTGGGATACGCAGTATTTT; CDR3 protein: CASSQDQGTWDTQYF
J gene: TRBJ1-3; V gene: TRBV10-3; clone size: .; D gene: .; CDR3 DNA: TGTGCCATCAGTGAGCAGGGGCCCTCTGGAAACACCATATATTTT; CDR3 protein: CAISEQGPSGNTIYF
J gene: TRBJ1-1; V gene: TRBV5-1; clone size: .; D gene: .; CDR3 DNA: TGCGCCAGCAGCTCGAGACTCGACAGAATGAACACTGAAGCTTTCTTT; CDR3 protein: CASSSRLDRMNTEAFF
J gene: TRBJ1-1; V gene: TRBV28; clone size: .; D gene: .; CDR3 DNA: TGTGCCAGCCGGGGAGTAATCCCTGAAGCTTTCTTT; CDR3 protein: CASRGVIPEAFF
J gene: TRBJ2-1; V gene: TRBV4-2; clone size: few; D gene: TRBD2; CDR3 DNA: TGTGCCAGCAGCCAAGATACCCTCGGGGGGGGGCGGGAGCAGTTCTTC; CDR3 protein: CASSQDTLGGGREQFF
J gene: TRBJ2-7; V gene: TRBV6-6; clone size: .; D gene: TRBD1; CDR3 DNA: TGTGCCACCGGACGACAGGGGAATAGCGAGCAGTACTTC; CDR3 protein: CATGRQGNSEQYF
J gene: TRBJ2-2; V gene: TRBV9; clone size: .; D gene: .; CDR3 DNA: TGTGCCAGCAGCGTAGGCAGACTCACCGGGGAGCTGTTTTTT; CDR3 protein: CASSVGRLTGELFF
J gene: TRBJ1-2; V gene: TRBV4-2; clone size: .; D gene: TRBD1; CDR3 DNA: TGTGCCAGCAGCCAAGATGGGGACAGAGTCTATGGCTACACCTTC; CDR3 protein: CASSQDGDRVYGYTF
J gene: TRBJ1-4; V gene: TRBV7-9; clone size: .; D gene: TRBD1; CDR3 DNA: TGTGCCAGCACCCGAGGGGACAGTAATGAAAAACTGTTTTTT; CDR3 protein: CASTRGDSNEKLFF
J gene: TRBJ1-1; V gene: TRBV9; clone size: few; D gene: .; CDR3 DNA: TGTGCCAGCAGCGTAGGAGGGTCGGAAGCTTTCTTT; CDR3 protein: CASSVGGSEAFF
J gene: TRBJ1-3; V gene: TRBV9; clone size: .; D gene: .; CDR3 DNA: TGTGCCAGCAGCGTAGATTCGGGGGGAAACACCATATATTTT; CDR3 protein: CASSVDSGGNTIYF
J gene: TRBJ2-4; V gene: TRBV7-9; clone size: .; D gene: .; CDR3 DNA: TGTGCCAGCAGCTTAGGGCGGGGAAGCAAAAACATTCAGTACTTC; CDR3 protein: CASSLGRGSKNIQYF
J gene: TRBJ1-5; V gene: TRBV2; clone size: few; D gene: .; CDR3 DNA: TGTGCCAGCAGACGTCTCCGGGGGCCCCAGCATTTT; CDR3 protein: CASRRLRGPQHF
J gene: TRBJ2-5; V gene: TRBV4-3; clone size: .; D gene: TRBD2; CDR3 DNA: TGCGCCAGCAGCCAAGGCAGGGGACTAGCGGGAATAGAGACCCAGTACTTC; CDR3 protein: CASSQGRGLAGIETQYF
J gene: TRBJ2-1; V gene: TRBV5-1; clone size: few; D gene: TRBD2; CDR3 DNA: TGCGCCAGCAGCTGGGCCGCTAGCGGGAGAGATGAGCAGTTCTTC; CDR3 protein: CASSWAASGRDEQFF
J gene: TRBJ2-2; V gene: TRBV27; clone size: .; D gene: .; CDR3 DNA: TGTGCCACTACGACAATCCAGGGGAACACCGGGGAGCTGTTTTTT; CDR3 protein: CATTTIQGNTGELFF
J gene: TRBJ2-1; V gene: TRBV7-3; clone size: .; D gene: .; CDR3 DNA: TGTGCCAGCAGCCGTCAATCCGGACAGAGCTCCTACAATGAGCAGTTCTTC; CDR3 protein: CASSRQSGQSSYNEQFF
J gene: TRBJ1-2; V gene: TRBV18; clone size: .; D gene: TRBD1; CDR3 DNA: TGTGCCAGCTCACCCGCGGCAGGGGGTTTCGACTATGGCTACACCTTC; CDR3 protein: CASSPAAGGFDYGYTF
J gene: TRBJ2-7; V gene: TRBV5-1; clone size: .; D gene: .; CDR3 DNA: TGCGCCAGCAGTCCAGTCGGGGCGGGGGCTTTATACGAGCAGTACTTC; CDR3 protein: CASSPVGAGALYEQYF
J gene: TRBJ1-3; V gene: TRBV9; clone size: few; D gene: .; CDR3 DNA: TGTGCCAGCAGCCCTCGGGGAGGGCGGGAGGGAAACACCATATATTTT; CDR3 protein: CASSPRGGREGNTIYF
J gene: TRBJ2-1; V gene: TRBV7-2; clone size: few; D gene: TRBD2; CDR3 DNA: TGTGCCAGCAGCTTAAACAACGTAGCGGGAGGTCATGAGCAGTTCTTC; CDR3 protein: CASSLNNVAGGHEQFF
J gene: TRBJ2-2; V gene: TRBV19; clone size: few; D gene: .; CDR3 DNA: TGTGCCAGTAGTTTCCGCGACGGGTACACCGGGGAGCTGTTTTTT; CDR3 protein: CASSFRDGYTGELFF
J gene: TRBJ1-2; V gene: TRBV11-2; clone size: .; D gene: .; CDR3 DNA: TGTGCCAGCAGCTTAGAACGAGGTTCCGGCTACACCTTC; CDR3 protein: CASSLERGSGYTF
J gene: TRBJ2-7; V gene: TRBV27; clone size: few; D gene: .; CDR3 DNA: TGTGCCAGCAGTTTATCGGTAAGGGGCTACGAGCAGTACTTC; CDR3 protein: CASSLSVRGYEQYF
J gene: TRBJ2-7; V gene: TRBV10-3; clone size: .; D gene: TRBD1; CDR3 DNA: TGTGCCATCAGTGAGACCGAGATGCCTATACCCCTCCGGGACAGGGGGCTTCCCAACGAGCAGTACTTC; CDR3 protein: CAISETEMPIPLRDRGLPNEQYF
J gene: TRBJ2-3; V gene: TRBV29-1; clone size: .; D gene: TRBD1; CDR3 DNA: TGCAGCGTTGAACAGGGGGAAGGAGATACGCAGTATTTT; CDR3 protein: CSVEQGEGDTQYF
J gene: TRBJ1-4; V gene: TRBV4-3; clone size: .; D gene: .; CDR3 DNA: TGCGCCAGCAGCCAGGGAGACGCAACTAATGAAAAACTGTTTTTT; CDR3 protein: CASSQGDATNEKLFF
J gene: TRBJ2-5; V gene: TRBV11-2; clone size: .; D gene: TRBD1; CDR3 DNA: TGTGCCAGCAGCTGGGACAGGGGGCGACAGACCCAGTACTTC; CDR3 protein: CASSWDRGRQTQYF
J gene: TRBJ2-1; V gene: TRBV7-7; clone size: few; D gene: .; CDR3 DNA: TGTGCTAGCAGCACGACTGTCTACAATGAGCAGTTCTTC; CDR3 protein: CASSTTVYNEQFF
J gene: TRBJ1-1; V gene: TRBV28; clone size: .; D gene: .; CDR3 DNA: TGTGCCAGCAGTTTAGTAGGCAGGGGCCGGACTGAAGCTTTCTTT; CDR3 protein: CASSLVGRGRTEAFF
J gene: TRBJ2-1; V gene: TRBV20-1; clone size: few; D gene: TRBD2; CDR3 DNA: TGCAGTGCTAGGGTTGGACTAGATGAGTTCTTC; CDR3 protein: CSARVGLDEFF
J gene: TRBJ2-2; V gene: TRBV9; clone size: .; D gene: TRBD1; CDR3 DNA: TGTGCCAGCAGCTATGGGACAGGGGTCACCGGGGAGCTGTTTTTT; CDR3 protein: CASSYGTGVTGELFF
J gene: TRBJ2-3; V gene: TRBV5-4; clone size: .; D gene: .; CDR3 DNA: TGTGCCAGCAGCTTGAGTCGCGGGGCAGATACGCAGTATTTT; CDR3 protein: CASSLSRGADTQYF
J gene: TRBJ2-7; V gene: TRBV15; clone size: .; D gene: TRBD1; CDR3 DNA: TGTGCCACCAGCATTGACAGGGGCGACTCCTACGAGCAGTACTTC; CDR3 protein: CATSIDRGDSYEQYF
J gene: TRBJ2-1; V gene: TRBV4-2; clone size: .; D gene: TRBD2; CDR3 DNA: TGTGCCAGCAGCCAGCGAGGGACTAGGAACGAGCAGTTCTTC; CDR3 protein: CASSQRGTRNEQFF